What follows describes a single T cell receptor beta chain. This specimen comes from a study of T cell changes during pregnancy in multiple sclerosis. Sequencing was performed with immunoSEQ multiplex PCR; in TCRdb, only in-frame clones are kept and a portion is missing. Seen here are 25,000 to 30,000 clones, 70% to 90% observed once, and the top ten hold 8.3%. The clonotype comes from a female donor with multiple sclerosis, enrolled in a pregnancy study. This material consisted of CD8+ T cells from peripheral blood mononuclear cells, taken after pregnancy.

The CDR3 bases are TGTGCCAGCAGTTGGGACAGGGGGCTTGGCTACACCTTC. Protein product: CASSWDRGLGYTF. The rearrangement uses TRBV7-9 and TRBJ1-2; 12 nucleotides line up with TRBD1. Germline CDR1 SEHNR, CDR2 FQNEAQ (reference sequence). The V segment lost 6 bases and the J segment 7 bases; nucleotides outside the gene matches: 3. CDR3 length equals 13 residues.